The 8 T cell receptor beta chains reported below all come from one sample, sequenced in a study of regulatory T cells in long-lasting Graves disease. Both iRepertoire HTBI primers and Arm-PCR of CDR3 regions were used to build the TCR beta libraries. One entry per CDR3 protein, called by TCRdb with MiXCR from the multiplex PCR reads. The sample lists hundreds of thousands of distinct CDR3 sequences, 16% seen once, with about 17% in the top ten. Time point of the sample: newly diagnosed GD, antithyroid drugs for less than 3 months. From RNA extracted from PBMCs, the TCR library was made. These data were also filed under a second study, of T cells in Graves' hyperthyroidism and ophthalmopathy.

Sequencing was performed on peripheral blood mononuclear cells (PBMCs), taken at new diagnosis, from a patient treated with antithyroid drugs. The receptors come from a young woman with Graves disease.

The table lists this clonotype with a few counts. The V gene is TRBV6-1, the J gene TRBJ1-6, with 9 bases identical to TRBD1. This CDR3 contains 15 residues. The J segment lost 8 bases and the V segment lost 6 bases, leaving 8 bases of the junction unmatched. From germline, CDR1 is MNHNS and CDR2 SASEGT. CDR3 in DNA: TGTGCCAGCAGGGGGGACAGGGCATTTCATTCACCCCTCCACTTT. This sequence encodes CASRGDRAFHSPLHF.

This clonotype was seen only a few times. The chain joins TRBV28 to TRBJ1-5, with D perhaps TRBD1 (6 bases). CDR1 and CDR2 from the germline V gene are MDHEN and SYDVKM. Trimming stripped 1 base from V and 0 bases from J, with 10 bases between. This CDR3 region has 16 residues. CDR3 nucleotides: TGTGCCAGCAGTTTATTAGGGGGGTATAGCAATCAGCCCCAGCATTTT. It encodes CASSLLGGYSNQPQHF. Filled out from reference TRBV28 and TRBJ1-5, the complete variable domain reads DVKVTQSSRYLVKRTGEKVFLECVQDMDHENMFWYRQDPGLGLRLIYFSYDVKMKEKGDIPEGYSVSREKKERFSLILESASTNQTSMYLCASSLLGGYSNQPQHFGDGTRLSIL.

This clonotype was recorded many times. The V and J genes are TRBV7-9 and TRBJ2-1; D may be TRBD1 or TRBD2 (5 bases each). Looked up from germline, CDR1 is SEHNR and CDR2 is FQNEAQ (reference sequence). Trimming took 5 bases from V and 7 from J, leaving 24 bases between them. The CDR3 has 17 residues. The CDR3 loop is CASSPPVTGPDRNEQFF. CDR3 DNA sequence: TGTGCCAGCAGCCCCCCGGTTACGGGACCCGACCGGAATGAGCAGTTCTTC.

This clonotype appeared a few times. The chain joins TRBV18 to TRBJ2-4; 7 bases map to TRBD2. V lost 4 bases to trimming and J lost 0 bases; unmatched junction nucleotides: 12. Germline CDR1 KGHSH, CDR2 LQKENI. The CDR3 runs to 18 residues. The CDR3: CASSQTTLREGAKNIQYF. CDR3 DNA: TGTGCCAGCTCACAAACAACCCTCAGGGAGGGAGCCAAAAACATTCAGTACTTC.

Ten or more counts support this clonotype. The chain is built from TRBV28 and TRBJ1-2, with 7 bases lining up with TRBD1. The CDR3 is made up of 14 amino acids. Trimming removed 4 bases from V and 12 bases from J; junction bases left unmatched: 14. CDR1 MDHEN and CDR2 SYDVKM come from the germline V gene. CDR3 residues: CASSSDQGVGGNTF. In DNA, the CDR3 is TGTGCCAGCAGTTCGGATCAGGGGGTTGGCGGCAACACCTTC.

This clonotype was found a few times. The V call is TRBV29-1, the J call TRBJ2-7, with a tentative D call TRBD1 (6 bases). The CDR3 consists of 15 residues. Germline CDR1 and CDR2: SQVTM and ANQGSEA. The V end was cut by 0 bases, the J end by 2 bases, with 14 bases between. The CDR3: CSVEDGQGMAYEQYF. The CDR3 coding sequence is TGCAGCGTTGAAGATGGGCAGGGGATGGCCTACGAGCAGTACTTC.

This clonotype has a count of ten or more. The rearrangement uses TRBV12-3 or TRBV12-4 and TRBJ2-3; 7 nucleotides agree with TRBD2. The CDR3 runs to 13 residues. J gave up 4 bases and V 6 bases, and 4 bases lay outside the gene matches. The CDR3 spells CASRPTSADTQYF. Written as DNA, the CDR3 is TGTGCCAGCAGACCAACTAGCGCAGATACGCAGTATTTT.

This clonotype was observed many times. The chain carries TRBV10-3 and TRBJ2-7; D may be TRBD2 (6 bases). Between the trimmed V and J ends, which lost 5 bases and 0 bases, there was a span of 17 bases. Looked up from germline, CDR1 is ENHRY and CDR2 is SYGVKD. The CDR3 has 16 amino acids. The CDR3 loop reads CAISPEGLYSSYEQYF. The DNA of the CDR3 is TGTGCCATCAGTCCCGAGGGACTTTACAGCTCCTACGAGCAGTACTTC.